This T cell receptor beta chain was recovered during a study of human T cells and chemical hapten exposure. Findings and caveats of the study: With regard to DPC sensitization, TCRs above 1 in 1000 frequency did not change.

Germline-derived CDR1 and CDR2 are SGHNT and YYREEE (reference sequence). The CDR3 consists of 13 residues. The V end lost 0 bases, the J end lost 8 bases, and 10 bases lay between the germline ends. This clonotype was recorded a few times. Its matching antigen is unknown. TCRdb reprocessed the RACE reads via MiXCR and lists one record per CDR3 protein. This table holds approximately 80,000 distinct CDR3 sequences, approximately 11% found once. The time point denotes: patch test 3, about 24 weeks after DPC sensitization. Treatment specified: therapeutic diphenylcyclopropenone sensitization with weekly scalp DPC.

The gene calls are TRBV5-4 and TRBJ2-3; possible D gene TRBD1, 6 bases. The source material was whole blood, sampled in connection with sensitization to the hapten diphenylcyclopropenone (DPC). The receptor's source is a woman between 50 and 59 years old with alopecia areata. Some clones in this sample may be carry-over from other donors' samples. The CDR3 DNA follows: TGTGCCAGCAGCTTGGAGGGGGTCGGTACGCAGTATTTT. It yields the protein CASSLEGVGTQYF.